The rows below give T cell receptor beta chains drawn from one sample of a study of cytomegalovirus exposure and HLA in healthy donors. Here immunoSEQ multiplex PCR was the method, and the copy in TCRdb shows in-frame clones only, minus some. The table lists 95,000 to 150,000 clones, just over 65% of them singletons, with approximately 1.4% in the top ten. Sequencing used PBMCs. These TCRs come from a man aged 18 to 35 in good health and CMV-seronegative. Each CDR3 is given with its conserved first and last residue. The D gene is left open where the match is weak. Not all rows give a size; the values are once, few, many and, for expanded clones, a class.

>TRBJ2-3|TRBV9|TRBD2|NA
TGTGCCAGCAGCCCCCGACTAGCGGGAGGGCGCGGCACAGATACGCAGTATTTT
CASSPRLAGGRGTDTQYF
>TRBJ2-7|TRBV9|NA|NA
TGTGCCAGCAGCGTAGCGGCGTCGGGCTACGAGCAGTACTTC
CASSVAASGYEQYF
>TRBJ1-4|TRBV19|NA|NA
TGTGCCAGTAGTCCCTCCGGGTCAACTAATGAAAAACTGTTTTTT
CASSPSGSTNEKLFF
>TRBJ1-1|TRBV28|TRBD1|NA
TGTGCCAGCAGCAGGGACAGTAACACTGAAGCTTTCTTT
CASSRDSNTEAFF
>TRBJ2-7|TRBV5-6|NA|NA
TGTGCCAGCAGCGGCCTTCGTCGGCAGTACTTC
CASSGLRRQYF
>TRBJ1-5|TRBV5-6|NA|once
TGTGCCAGCAGCTTGGGGGGGGGTGCTTGGCAGCCCCAGCATTTT
CASSLGGGAWQPQHF
>TRBJ2-3|TRBV7-3|NA|NA
TGTGCCAGCAGCTCCAGTCCCCAACCCACCACGACGGGGCAGTATTTT
CASSSSPQPTTTGQYF
>TRBJ2-1|TRBV27|TRBD2|NA
TGTGCCAGCAGTTTATCGGGGACTAGCGGGAGTAGTGAGCAGTTCTTC
CASSLSGTSGSSEQFF
>TRBJ2-1|TRBV9|TRBD2|few
TGTGCCAGCAGCGGGGGGGGTGAGCAGTTCTTC
CASSGGGEQFF
>TRBJ1-4|TRBV7-9|NA|NA
TGTGCCAGCAGCTTTCCCGAGACTAATGAAAAACTGTTTTTT
CASSFPETNEKLFF
>TRBJ1-1|TRBV29-1|NA|NA
TGCAGCGTTGAAGCAGGAACCAACACTGAAGCTTTCTTT
CSVEAGTNTEAFF
>TRBJ2-7|TRBV19|TRBD1|NA
TGTGCCAGTAGCCGGACAGGGACCTACGAGCAGTACTTC
CASSRTGTYEQYF
>TRBJ2-3|TRBV19|TRBD2|NA
TGTGCCAGTATGAGGATAGCGGGGTCTACAGATACGCAGTATTTT
CASMRIAGSTDTQYF
>TRBJ2-1|TRBV11-2|NA|NA
TGTGCCAGCAGCTTAGGGACTCATCCCGACAATGAGCAGTTCTTC
CASSLGTHPDNEQFF
>TRBJ2-7|TRBV28|NA|NA
TGTGCCAGCAGTTTCGGACAGCAATTAACCTACGAGCAGTACTTC
CASSFGQQLTYEQYF
>TRBJ2-7|TRBV6-6|NA|NA
TGTGCCAGCAGTTATGGGAGAAGCTCCTACGAGCAGTACTTC
CASSYGRSSYEQYF
>TRBJ1-5|TRBV28|NA|NA
TGTGCCAGCAGCCTACCCGGGGGGGCCCAGCATTTT
CASSLPGGAQHF
>TRBJ1-1|TRBV29-1|NA|few
TGCAGCGTTGGCCGTGAGGGTGAAGCTTTCTTT
CSVGREGEAFF
>TRBJ2-7|TRBV10-3|NA|NA
TGTCCCATCAGGGATAAGACAGCCCCCATCTACGAGCAGTACTTC
CPIRDKTAPIYEQYF
>TRBJ2-2|TRBV10-3|NA|NA
TGTGCCATCAGTGATCAGAGCCAAGGGGCCGGGGAGCTGTTTTTT
CAISDQSQGAGELFF